This T cell receptor beta chain stems from a study of blood T cells in healthy people across ages (dated by TCRdb to between 2014 and 2017). Regarding the complete study: In model experiments, template switching captured about one uniquely barcoded TCR beta cDNA molecule for every two T cells. To track age-related changes in TCR beta repertoire diversity, the study relied on deep sequencing normalized with unique cDNA molecular identifiers. Donors were grouped into four age groups: young (average 16 years), middle-aged (39), aged (about 60) and long-lived (over 80). The study analyzed two additional independent replicas of 1 million unique cDNA reads from the same blood draw for two donors, one aged 18 to 30 and one aged 80 or older. Overall study outcomes, separate from this receptor: Estimates of total diversity based on one million sequenced T cells were regarded as lower bounds and as underestimates. Donor CMV infection status was unknown, potentially confounding age-related changes in expanded clonotypes. Bulk unsorted PBMC profiling prevented conclusive comparison of naive and antigen-experienced compartments. The long-lived group showed more naive CD4+ T cells, fewer expanded clones and increased TCR diversity than the aged group, suggesting age selection. Observed TCR beta diversity per million T cells fell roughly linearly with age, and a significant reduction was already apparent by age approximately 40. The percentage of naive T cells measured by flow cytometry correlated strongly with observed TCR beta diversity.

The approximately 39 donors, aged about 6 to 95 years, were systemically healthy Caucasian individuals from Russia. Each donor gave ten milliliters of peripheral blood, drawn into EDTA-treated Vacutainer tubes. Ficoll-Paque density-gradient centrifugation was used to isolate PBMCs, with at least 6.5 million per sample. Total RNA, at least 6 micrograms per sample, was extracted from PBMCs with Trizol reagent. The percentages of naive CD45RAhigh/CD27high T cells were determined by flow cytometry on a PBMC aliquot from every donor. The library relied on 5' RACE. These reads were obtained on an Illumina HiSeq 2500. The second PCR ran for roughly 7 to 11 cycles and used a J-beta primer mix along with a sample-barcoded 5' primer. Each TCR beta cDNA molecule received a unique molecular identifier from a template-switch 5' adaptor carrying 12 random nucleotides. At least 2.5 million CDR3-containing paired-end reads were obtained from each sample. First-strand cDNA was synthesized from all RNA with the Mint cDNA synthesis kit, primed by a TRBC-specific oligonucleotide. Following uracil-DNA glycosylase treatment, all cDNA underwent a first 18-cycle PCR with the universal primers M1SS and BC2_uni_R. In the source study's methods: For normalization, 1 million high-quality reads, each with a distinct molecular identifier, were randomly selected from each sample. Reads sharing molecular identifiers were discarded rather than binned into consensus sequences. MiTCR, with a Q25 quality threshold and the strictest error-elimination algorithm, was used for CDR3 identification, clonotype clustering and error correction. A nonparametric unseen species model using Euler transformation provided a lower-bound estimate of total TCR beta diversity. In-frame beta chains were kept once TCRdb had trimmed the public reads at Q25 with fastp and called clones with MiXCR. Every distinct CDR3 protein forms one entry, paired with its most common genes and DNA. The V and J calls and clone size are TCRdb's, not the authors'. The sample includes around 1,000,000 distinct CDR3 sequences, with less than 25% observed a single time. The ten largest clones add up to about 0.72% of the sample.

V sheds 2 bases and J sheds 3 bases, leaving 17 bases between their ends. The germline V gene (reference sequence) yields SEHNR for CDR1 and FQNEAQ for CDR2. The CDR3 measures 17 amino acids from cysteine to phenylalanine. CDR3 DNA only is kept here, 51 bases in frame from base 1. This clonotype appeared a few times. Its binding antigen is unknown. No much larger clone exists at a distance of one base, and base qualities are not known. These data were likewise used in another study, on T cells of mothers and their children. Taken from the second paper: Nine systemically healthy Caucasian individuals, comprising three mothers and their six children, were included as donors. cDNA synthesis consumed the entire amount of extracted RNA, loaded at 1.5 ug RNA in each 15 ul reaction. In the second PCR, sample barcodes and 2-4 random nucleotides were introduced via the M1S primer. More than 8.5 million TCR beta CDR3 reads were obtained from each mother, and about 3 million reads were obtained from each child. Thymic selection similarly shapes TCR recombination output in related and unrelated pairs, with minor effect from inherited differences. Normalized repertoire overlap was always slightly but never significantly higher in related than unrelated mother-child pairs. Persistent microchimeric T cell clones were not detected, at a sensitivity of approximately 93 clones per million clonotypes. The study used deep NGS to compare TCR beta repertoires of mothers and children, seeking features distinguishing related mother-child pairs from unrelated individuals. Mothers averaged roughly 40 +/- 4 years of age and children averaged roughly 10 +/- 4 years. After adapter ligation was performed with NEBNext reagents, the libraries were sequenced on an Illumina HiSeq 2000 with 100+100 nt paired-end reads. To prevent cross-contamination, the mother and child libraries were prepared one month apart and sequenced in separate runs. For each donor, between roughly 450,000 and 2,300,000 distinct TCR beta clonotypes were identified. Naive TCR beta clonotypes were estimated from low-frequency clonotypes matched to each donor's FACS-determined naive share, without sorting.

The receptor's source is a girl aged 2 to 10 in good health. The chain couples TRBV7-9 to TRBJ2-1; the D gene identity is not certain. Source material: blood. The nucleotide sequence reads as follows: TGTGCCAGCAGCTTATCCCCCAGTCCGTCCCTCTACAATGAGCAGTTCTTC. Translated, this is CASSLSPSPSLYNEQFF.